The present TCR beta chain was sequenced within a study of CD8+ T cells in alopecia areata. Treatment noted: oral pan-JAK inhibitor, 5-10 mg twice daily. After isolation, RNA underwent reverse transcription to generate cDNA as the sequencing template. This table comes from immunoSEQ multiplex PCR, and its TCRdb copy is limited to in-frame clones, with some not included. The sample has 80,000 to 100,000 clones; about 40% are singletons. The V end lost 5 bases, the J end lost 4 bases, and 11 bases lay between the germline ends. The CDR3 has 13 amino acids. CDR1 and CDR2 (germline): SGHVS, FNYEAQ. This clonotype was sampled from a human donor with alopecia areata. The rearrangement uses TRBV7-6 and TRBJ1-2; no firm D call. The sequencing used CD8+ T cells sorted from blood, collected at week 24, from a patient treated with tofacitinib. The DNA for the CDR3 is TGTGCCAGCAGCCCCCCCGAGAGCTATGGCTACACCTTC. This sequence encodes CASSPPESYGYTF.